These 14 T cell receptor beta chains were all obtained from the same sample, sequenced in a study of blood T cell repertoires in COVID-19. Sequencing used immunoSEQ multiplex PCR; TCRdb keeps in-frame clones, though not all of them. Counted here are some 150,000 clones, approximately 85% occurring once; the ten biggest clones make up roughly 0.62%. Sequencing was done on a sample of peripheral blood. These receptors were obtained from a man between 60 and 75 years old with COVID-19, enrolled during active disease.

V and J are TRBV2 and TRBJ2-1; 7 bases are a match to TRBD1. Per the germline V gene, CDR1 is SNHLY and CDR2 is FYNNEI. The CDR3 runs 15 residues. V shed 7 bases and J 8 bases; nucleotides not matched to a gene: 14. CDR3 bases: TGTGCCAGCAACCCTGGACAGGTGTTAAAGGATGAGCAGTTCTTC. Its translation is CASNPGQVLKDEQFF.

This clone was seen a few times. The chain couples TRBV6-5 to TRBJ2-7; D might be TRBD2 (5 bases). With 5 bases removed from V and 11 bases from J, the gap between germline ends came to 16 bases. This CDR3 comprises 12 residues. CDR1 and CDR2 from the germline V gene are MNHEY and SVGAGI. CDR3 bases: TGTGCCAGCAGTAAACGACCCGGGGAAGAGTACTTC. It encodes CASSKRPGEEYF.

J is TRBJ1-6 and V is TRBV14; possible D gene TRBD1, 5 bases. There are 16 residues in the CDR3. V was cut by 3 bases and J by 7 bases, with 16 bases left in between. Looked up from germline, CDR1 is SGHDN and CDR2 is FVKESK. The CDR3 is CASSQGGGGRNSPLHF. The DNA for the CDR3 is TGTGCCAGCAGCCAGGGGGGGGGAGGCCGAAATTCACCCCTCCACTTT.

In its sample, this clone was seen once. The genes are TRBV7-2 and TRBJ2-1; TRBD2 might be the D (5 bases). CDR3 size: 16 residues. The germline gives CDR1 SGHTA, CDR2 FQGNSA. V gave up 3 bases and J gave up 0 bases, with 12 bases separating them. The CDR3 loop is CASSLGSGSSYNEQFF. The CDR3 region has the DNA TGTGCCAGCAGCTTGGGAAGCGGCAGCTCCTACAATGAGCAGTTCTTC.

The chain links TRBV7-2 to TRBJ1-1; D is perhaps TRBD1 (6 bases). Trimming took off 5 bases at V and 4 bases at J, with 14 bases between the two ends. Germline CDR1 reads SGHTA; CDR2 reads FQGNSA. CDR3 length equals 14 residues. The CDR3 nucleotides read TGTGCCAGCAGCCCTGACAGGATAGCCACTGAAGCTTTCTTT. Protein sequence: CASSPDRIATEAFF.

This CDR3 is CASTTGQGADTQYF. Written as DNA, the CDR3 is TGTGCCAGTACCACCGGACAGGGAGCAGATACGCAGTATTTT. J is TRBJ2-3 and V is TRBV19; 8 positions match TRBD1. V trimming: 7 bases; J trimming: 4 bases; junction bases outside the gene matches: 7. Germline CDR1 and CDR2: LNHDA and SQIVND (reference sequence). CDR3 length equals 14 residues.

The V gene is TRBV11-3, the J gene TRBJ1-6; D possibly corresponds to TRBD1 (6 bases). Trimming took 4 bases from V and 3 from J, leaving 10 bases between them. The CDR3 has 15 residues. Germline V gene data show CDR1 as SGHNT and CDR2 as YENEEA. The CDR3 DNA follows: TGTGCCAGCAGCTACGGGGACAACTATAATTCACCCCTCCACTTT. Translating gives CASSYGDNYNSPLHF.

This sequence joins TRBV27 and TRBJ1-2, with a tentative D call TRBD1 (5 bases). Germline CDR1 reads MNHEY; CDR2 reads SMNVEV (reference sequence). The CDR3 consists of 15 residues. V lost 5 bases and J 3 bases, leaving 16 bases between the germline ends. The CDR3 coding sequence is TGTGCCAGCAGTAATATCGGGGGGGGGTACTATGGCTACACCTTC. This codes for CASSNIGGGYYGYTF.

The gene calls are TRBV4-3 and TRBJ1-2, with 7 bases that match TRBD1. The CDR3 totals 16 residues. With 2 bases clipped from V and 4 bases from J, the junction kept 10 bases outside the gene matches. CDR1 LGHNA and CDR2 YSLEER come from the germline V gene. CDR3 in DNA: TGCGCCAGCAGCCAAAAAACAGGGGCATCAATCTATGGCTACACCTTC. Protein product: CASSQKTGASIYGYTF.

The chain links TRBV10-3 to TRBJ1-3; D call uncertain. In germline, CDR1 is ENHRY, CDR2 SYGVKD. This CDR3 comprises 12 residues. Trimming removed 8 bases at V and 3 bases at J, with 8 bases between. CDR3 coding DNA: TGTGCCATCTCCGGTGATGGAAACACCATATATTTT. Amino acids: CAISGDGNTIYF.

The chain combines TRBV5-1 with TRBJ2-1; 10 bases fit TRBD2. Looked up from germline, CDR1 is SGHRS and CDR2 is YFSETQ. CDR3 length equals 15 residues. Losses at the gene ends were 4 bases for V and 6 bases for J; bases not matched to a gene: 7. The CDR3 DNA follows: TGCGCCAGCAGCCCACCTAGCGGGGGCCTCAATGAGCAGTTCTTC. Translated, it gives CASSPPSGGLNEQFF.

The chain combines TRBV3-1 (or the pseudogene TRBV3-2) with TRBJ2-7; D remains unclear. Trimming took 1 base from V and 0 from J, leaving 4 bases between them. Germline V gene data show CDR1 as LGHDT and CDR2 as YNNKEL (reference sequence). The CDR3 loop spans 13 amino acids. For the CDR3, the DNA is TGTGCCAGCAGCCAAGGGGCCTCCTACGAGCAGTACTTC. This translates into CASSQGASYEQYF.

The rearrangement uses TRBV27 and TRBJ1-1; D is ambiguous. From germline, CDR1 is MNHEY and CDR2 SMNVEV (reference sequence). Trimming left V 5 bases short and J 5 bases short, with 18 bases between. The CDR3 has 15 amino acids. CDR3 in amino acids: CASSPTSWGGTEAFF. Written as DNA, the CDR3 is TGTGCCAGCAGTCCCACCTCTTGGGGAGGAACTGAAGCTTTCTTT.

This clone was seen a handful of times. V is TRBV4-1 and J is TRBJ2-3, with 7 bases lining up with TRBD2. The germline V gene encodes CDR1 MGHRA and CDR2 YSYEKL. The CDR3 extends over 17 amino acids. V trimming: 1 base; J trimming: 0 bases; junction bases outside the gene matches: 7. CDR3 sequence (DNA): TGCGCCAGCAGCCAAGTCCTAGCGGTGAAAAGCACAGATACGCAGTATTTT. Translation gives CASSQVLAVKSTDTQYF.